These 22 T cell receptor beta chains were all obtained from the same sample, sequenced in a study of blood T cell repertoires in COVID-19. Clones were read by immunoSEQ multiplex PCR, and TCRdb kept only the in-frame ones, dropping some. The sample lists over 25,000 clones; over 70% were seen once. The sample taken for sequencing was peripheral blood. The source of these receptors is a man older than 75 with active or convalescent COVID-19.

The CDR3 loop reads CASSQDRKGTANYGYTF. The CDR3 DNA is TGTGCCAGCAGCCAAGATCGAAAGGGGACAGCTAACTATGGCTACACCTTC. The chain combines TRBV4-2 with TRBJ1-2, with 7 bases that match TRBD1. With V trimmed by 0 bases and J by 0 bases, 7 bases remained unmatched. The CDR3 contains 17 residues. CDR1 LGHNA and CDR2 YNFKEQ come from the germline V gene.

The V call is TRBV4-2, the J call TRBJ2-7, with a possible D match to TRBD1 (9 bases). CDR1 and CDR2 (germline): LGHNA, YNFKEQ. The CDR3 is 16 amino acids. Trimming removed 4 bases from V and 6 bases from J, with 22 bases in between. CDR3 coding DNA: TGTGCCAGCAGCCGGGCCGGGAGGGACAGGGTGCCCGAGCAGTACTTC. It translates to CASSRAGRDRVPEQYF.

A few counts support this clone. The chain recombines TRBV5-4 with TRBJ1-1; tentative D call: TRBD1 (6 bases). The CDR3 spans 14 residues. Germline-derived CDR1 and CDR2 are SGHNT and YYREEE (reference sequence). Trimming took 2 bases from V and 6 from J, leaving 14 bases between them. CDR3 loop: CASSFRGNSAEAFF. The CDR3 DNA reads TGTGCCAGCAGCTTCAGGGGTAATTCGGCTGAAGCTTTCTTT.

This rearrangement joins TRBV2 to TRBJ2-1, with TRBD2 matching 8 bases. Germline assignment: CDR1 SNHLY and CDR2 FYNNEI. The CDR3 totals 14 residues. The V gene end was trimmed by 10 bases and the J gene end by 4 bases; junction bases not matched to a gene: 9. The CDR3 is CAILLTGGYNEQFF. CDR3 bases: TGTGCCATTTTGTTAACGGGGGGGTACAATGAGCAGTTCTTC.

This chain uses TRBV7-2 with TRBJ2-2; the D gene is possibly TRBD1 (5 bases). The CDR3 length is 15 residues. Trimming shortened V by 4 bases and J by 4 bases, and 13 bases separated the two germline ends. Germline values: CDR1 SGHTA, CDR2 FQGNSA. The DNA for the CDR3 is TGTGCCAGCAGCTATTCACTCACAGGCACCGGGGAGCTGTTTTTT. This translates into CASSYSLTGTGELFF.

In DNA, the CDR3 is TGTGCCAGCAATCCCCTAGACAGCCTGAACACTGAAGCTTTCTTT. Protein sequence: CASNPLDSLNTEAFF. The chain recombines TRBV27 with TRBJ1-1; a possible D gene is TRBD1 (5 bases). V lost 7 bases and J 0 bases, leaving 15 bases between the germline ends. The length of the CDR3 is 15 residues. The V gene's germline CDR1 is MNHEY and CDR2 SMNVEV (reference sequence).

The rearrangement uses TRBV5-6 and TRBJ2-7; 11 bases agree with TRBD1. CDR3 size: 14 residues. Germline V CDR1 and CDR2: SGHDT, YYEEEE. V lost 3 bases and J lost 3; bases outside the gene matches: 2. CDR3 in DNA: TGTGCCAGCAGCTCCGGGACAGGGGGCTACGAGCAGTACTTC. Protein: CASSSGTGGYEQYF.

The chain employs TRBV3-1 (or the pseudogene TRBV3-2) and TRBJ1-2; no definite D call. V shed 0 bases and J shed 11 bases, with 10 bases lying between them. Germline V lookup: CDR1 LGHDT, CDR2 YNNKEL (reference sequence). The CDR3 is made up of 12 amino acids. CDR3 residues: CASSQDRRRYTF. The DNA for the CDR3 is TGTGCCAGCAGCCAAGATCGGAGGAGATACACCTTC.

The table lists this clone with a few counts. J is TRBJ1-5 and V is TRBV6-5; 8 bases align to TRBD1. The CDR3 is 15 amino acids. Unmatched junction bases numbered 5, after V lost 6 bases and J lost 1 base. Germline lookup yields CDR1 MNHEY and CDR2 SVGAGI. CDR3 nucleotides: TGTGCCAGCAGAAATCAGGGGGCCAGCAATCAGCCCCAGCATTTT. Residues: CASRNQGASNQPQHF.

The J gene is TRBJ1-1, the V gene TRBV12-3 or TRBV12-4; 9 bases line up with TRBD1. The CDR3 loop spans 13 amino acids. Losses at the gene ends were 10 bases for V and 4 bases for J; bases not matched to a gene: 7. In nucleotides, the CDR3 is TGTGCCACCAGGGACAGGGCGGCCACTGAAGCTTTCTTT. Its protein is CATRDRAATEAFF.

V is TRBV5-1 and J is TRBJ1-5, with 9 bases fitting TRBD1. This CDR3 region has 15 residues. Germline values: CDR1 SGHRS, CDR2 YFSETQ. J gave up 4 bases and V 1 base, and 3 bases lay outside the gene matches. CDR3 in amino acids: CASSLSGQGNQPQHF. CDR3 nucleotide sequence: TGCGCCAGCAGCTTGTCCGGACAGGGGAATCAGCCCCAGCATTTT.

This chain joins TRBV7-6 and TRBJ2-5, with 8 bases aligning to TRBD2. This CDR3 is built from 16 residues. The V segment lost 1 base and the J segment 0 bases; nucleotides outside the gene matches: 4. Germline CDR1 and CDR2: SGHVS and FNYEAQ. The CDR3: CASSLGSSGYQETQYF. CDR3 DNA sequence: TGTGCCAGCAGCTTAGGATCTAGCGGGTACCAAGAGACCCAGTACTTC.

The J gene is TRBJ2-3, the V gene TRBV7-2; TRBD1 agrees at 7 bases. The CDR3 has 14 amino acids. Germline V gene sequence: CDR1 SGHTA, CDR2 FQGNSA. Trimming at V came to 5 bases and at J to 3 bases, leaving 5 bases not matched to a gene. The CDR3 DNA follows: TGTGCCAGCAGCCATTTACAGGGGACAGATACGCAGTATTTT. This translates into CASSHLQGTDTQYF.

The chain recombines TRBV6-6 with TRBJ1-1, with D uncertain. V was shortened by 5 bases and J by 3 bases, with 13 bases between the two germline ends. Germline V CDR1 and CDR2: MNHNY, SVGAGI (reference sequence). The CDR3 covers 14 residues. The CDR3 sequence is CASSATMPDTEAFF. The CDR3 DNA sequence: TGTGCCAGCAGTGCTACTATGCCAGACACTGAAGCTTTCTTT.

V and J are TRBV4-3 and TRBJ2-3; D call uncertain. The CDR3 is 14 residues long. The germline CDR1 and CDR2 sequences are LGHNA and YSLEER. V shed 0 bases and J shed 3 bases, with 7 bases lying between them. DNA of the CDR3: TGCGCCAGCAGCCAAGATGTGCAGACAGATACGCAGTATTTT. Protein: CASSQDVQTDTQYF.

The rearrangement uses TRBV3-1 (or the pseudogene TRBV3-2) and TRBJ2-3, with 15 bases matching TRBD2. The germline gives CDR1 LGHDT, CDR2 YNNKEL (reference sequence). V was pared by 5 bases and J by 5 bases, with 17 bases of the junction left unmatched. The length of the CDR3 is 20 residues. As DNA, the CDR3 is TGTGCCAGCAGCGGCCCGACAGGGCAGGGACTAGCGGGGGGAGGAGATACGCAGTATTTT. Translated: CASSGPTGQGLAGGGDTQYF.

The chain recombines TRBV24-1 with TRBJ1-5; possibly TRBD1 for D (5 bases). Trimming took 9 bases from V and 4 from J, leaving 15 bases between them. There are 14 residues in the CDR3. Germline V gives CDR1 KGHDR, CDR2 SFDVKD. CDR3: CATSDAGLNQPQHF. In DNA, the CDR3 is TGTGCCACCTCTGACGCGGGGCTTAATCAGCCCCAGCATTTT.

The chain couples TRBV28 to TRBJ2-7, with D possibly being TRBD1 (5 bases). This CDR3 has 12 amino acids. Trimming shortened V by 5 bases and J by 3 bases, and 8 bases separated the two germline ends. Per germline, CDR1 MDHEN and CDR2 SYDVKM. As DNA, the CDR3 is TGTGCCAGCAGTCAACAGGTCTACGAGCAGTACTTC. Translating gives CASSQQVYEQYF.

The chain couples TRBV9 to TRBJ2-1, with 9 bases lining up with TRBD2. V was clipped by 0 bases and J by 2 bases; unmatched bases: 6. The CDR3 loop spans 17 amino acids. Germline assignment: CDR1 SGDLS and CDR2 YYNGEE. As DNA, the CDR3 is TGTGCCAGCAGCGTAGGAGGTAGCGGGGGTCCCTACAATGAGCAGTTCTTC. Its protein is CASSVGGSGGPYNEQFF.

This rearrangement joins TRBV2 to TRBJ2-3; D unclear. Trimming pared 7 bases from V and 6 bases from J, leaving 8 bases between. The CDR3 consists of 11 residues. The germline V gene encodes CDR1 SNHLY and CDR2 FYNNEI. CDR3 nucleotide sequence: TGTGCCAGCACAGTCGGGGATACGCAGTATTTT. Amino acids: CASTVGDTQYF.

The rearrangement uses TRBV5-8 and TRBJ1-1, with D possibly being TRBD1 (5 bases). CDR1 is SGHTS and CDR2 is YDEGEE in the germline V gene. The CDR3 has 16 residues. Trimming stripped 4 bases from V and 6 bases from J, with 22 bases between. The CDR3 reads CASSPTVGGLRAEAFF. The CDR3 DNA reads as TGTGCCAGCAGCCCTACTGTCGGGGGGTTAAGGGCTGAAGCTTTCTTT.

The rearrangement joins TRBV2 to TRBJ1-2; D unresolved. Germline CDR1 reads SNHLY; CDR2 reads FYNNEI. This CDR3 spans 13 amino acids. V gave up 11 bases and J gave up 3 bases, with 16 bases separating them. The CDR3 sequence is CAGSITRDYGYTF. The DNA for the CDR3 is TGTGCCGGGTCCATTACGAGGGACTATGGCTACACCTTC.